This TCR beta chain was obtained from a study of neurological immune-mediated disorders (dated by TCRdb to about 2019). About the study as a whole: Using UMI-based sequencing, the study compared peripheral blood TCR-beta repertoires from patients with HTLV-I-associated myelopathy (HAM/TSP), patients with multiple sclerosis, and healthy controls. Of the 70 or so subjects in the cohort, about 15 were HAM/TSP patients, approximately 35 were multiple sclerosis patients, and approximately 20 were healthy controls. The 106 TCR-beta libraries covered PBMC samples along with longitudinal samples, technical triplicates, and paired sorted CD4+ and CD8+ T-cell subsets.

Taken from cysteine to phenylalanine, the CDR3 has 13 residues. The kept DNA is CDR3 alone, 39 bases in frame from the first base. The trim is 1 base for V and 10 bases for J, with a gap of 11 bases between the germline ends. The germline V gene provides CDR1 SGHTA and CDR2 FQGNSA. Beyond this particular receptor, the publication reports: No identical CDR3 amino acid sequences were shared among expanded clones across subjects, suggesting private TCR-beta repertoires in all groups. TCR clonal expansion was greatest in HAM/TSP patients and smallest in MS patients, who ranked below even healthy controls.

The healthy controls were volunteers from blood banks in Maryland, USA. Sorted-subset TCR libraries were prepared from roughly 940,000 sorted CD4+ or CD8+ T cells. Peripheral blood underwent Ficoll-Hypaque density gradient centrifugation to isolate PBMCs, which were then cryopreserved in liquid nitrogen. Paired sorted CD4+ and CD8+ subsets came from healthy controls, HAM/TSP patients and MS patients. This clonotype has a count of ten or more. Its cognate antigen has yet to be identified. Base qualities are not at hand, and no much larger clone is one base apart. cDNA synthesis used template-switch 5'RACE with a primer carrying a 10-nucleotide random unique molecular identifier tagging each TCR transcript. Every sequencing run yielded over 160 million TCR-beta sequences covering 15-18 subjects. Total RNA was extracted with the RNeasy kit. The KAPA Real-time Library Amplification kit was used to amplify TCR-beta VDJ regions with primers for the TCR constant region and the 5'RACE anchor. A first PCR added sample indexes and Illumina adaptors, and a second PCR then raised library yield. After Ampure bead purification, the roughly 650 bp TCR product was size-selected on a 2% E-gel SizeSelection system. Library quality was checked on a Bioanalyzer, concentration was measured with Qubit, and libraries were quantified with the Kapa Library Quantification kit before pooling. An Illumina HiSeq 2500 was used to sequence the libraries paired-end at 2 x 150 bp. To increase sequence diversity, about 23-32% phiX was spiked into each library pool. The study's own analysis went as follows. Quality-filtered reads were processed with the UMI-based MiGEC pipeline, which removed over 75% of raw TCR sequences during error correction. IMGT germline references were used for alignment of VDJ genes, and clonotypes were defined by a unique CDR3 amino acid sequence together with V-J genes. Clonal expansion, Shannon diversity, and CDR3 relatedness (CalcPairwiseDistances, ClusterSamples) were evaluated with VDJtools, and phylogenetic trees were built with CLCbio workbench. A clone was classed as expanded if it had 8 or more unique UMIs, a cutoff based on coefficient-of-variation modelling across technical triplicates. Using fastp trimming at Q25 and MiXCR clonotype assembly, TCRdb reanalyzed the public sequencing data and kept in-frame beta chains. Under each unique CDR3 protein, matching rows form one entry showing the most common genes and DNA. Here the V and J calls rest on TCRdb's processing, not on the authors' analysis. The sample yields tens of thousands of distinct CDR3 sequences; about 6% were counted once. 0.55% to 0.65% of the sample is held by the ten biggest clonotypes.

Sequenced input: CD4+ T cells from blood. This clonotype originated in a woman in her thirties or forties in good health. The rearrangement combines TRBV7-2 with TRBJ2-1; the D gene is perhaps TRBD1, on 5 matching bases. DNA sequence: TGTGCCAGCAGCTTAGGGGGCAGTGGGGAGCAGTTCTTC. Its product reads: CASSLGGSGEQFF.